This T cell receptor beta chain came from a study of cytomegalovirus exposure and HLA in healthy donors. Study information: Early on, a data release was issued that held some 91 million unique TCRs from HLA-typed donors.

Germline CDR1 is LNHDA and CDR2 is SQIVND (reference sequence). V was pared by 4 bases and J by 1 base, with 7 bases between. This CDR3 is built from 14 residues. Notes on the study in general: Upon later analysis, HLA-associated TCR beta chains proved more clonally expanded than other, equally common chains. A later analysis appeared to link common viral pathogens to several of the most significant clusters.

About this clone: Antigen: not known.

The study ran its PCR with 60 Vbeta and 13 Jbeta primers. The data were produced by immunoSEQ multiplex PCR, yet TCRdb's version contains in-frame clones alone and is incomplete. The data show approximately 100,000 clones, more than 70% seen once. The chain uses TRBV19 and TRBJ2-2; D gene uncertain. This clonotype originated in a man in his forties in good health and CMV-seronegative. The specimen sequenced was PBMCs. In nucleotides, the CDR3 is TGTGCCAGTAGTAACCCGGGGAACACCGGGGAGCTGTTTTTT. Its translation: CASSNPGNTGELFF.